This TCR beta chain originates from a study of TIL therapy for anti-PD-1-resistant metastatic lung cancer. Study background: Median tumor PD-L1 proportion score was 5.5% to 6.5%. Median tumor mutation burden was more than 1.4 mutations per megabase.

Sequencing used immunoSEQ v3. Each library reached about 2.1 million read pairs, or about 5-6.5 million at deep level. The method was immunoSEQ multiplex PCR; TCRdb's version includes in-frame clones alone and lacks a portion of them. The sample records 55,000 to 65,000 clones, about 73% being singletons. Time point defined: pre-treatment sample, taken before nivolumab and TIL therapy. Enrollment ran from late 2017 to early 2020. The origin of this receptor is a person aged 25-85 years with non-small cell lung cancer. Sample: blood, taken at baseline.

The CDR3 sequence is CASSLDGGARNEKLFF. As DNA, the CDR3 is TGCGCCAGCAGCTTGGACGGGGGCGCCAGGAATGAAAAACTGTTTTTT. V gene TRBV5-1 combines with J gene TRBJ1-4; the D gene is possibly TRBD1 (6 bases). V lost 0 bases to trimming and J lost 5 bases, with 14 bases between them. CDR3 length: 16 amino acids. Per germline, CDR1 SGHRS and CDR2 YFSETQ.